What follows are 9 T cell receptor beta chains derived from one specimen sequenced in a study of T cells after yellow fever vaccination. In TCRdb, the 5' RACE reads were re-called with MiXCR into one record per CDR3 protein. Among 300,000 to 350,000 distinct CDR3 sequences listed, less than 9.5% were seen once. The source was PBMCs, collected roughly seven weeks after the first yellow fever vaccination. The source of these receptors is a man younger than 35 who received the YFV17D yellow fever vaccine.

With regard to this clonotype: This clone may be a read error of a much larger clone one base away. The V gene is TRBV7-2, the J gene TRBJ2-3, with 12 bases matching TRBD2. The CDR3 loop spans 14 amino acids. V gave up 6 bases and J gave up 4 bases; unmatched junction bases: 2. The germline CDR1 and CDR2 sequences are SGHTA and FQGNSA. The CDR3 spells CASRTSGGSDTQYF. The CDR3 DNA sequence: TGTGCCAGCAGGACTAGCGGGGGCTCAGATACGCAGTATTTT.

The rearrangement uses TRBV10-3 and TRBJ1-3, with 10 bases matching TRBD1. The length of the CDR3 is 18 residues. Germline trimming cut 4 bases from V and 3 bases from J; bases unmatched to any gene: 12. Germline V CDR1 and CDR2: ENHRY, SYGVKD. The DNA of the CDR3 is TGTGCCATCAGTGGGCGACATGGGACAGGGGAAAGTGGAAACACCATATATTTT. Translated, it gives CAISGRHGTGESGNTIYF.

This clonotype has more than one count but fewer than ten. The chain carries TRBV5-1 and TRBJ1-1, with D perhaps matching TRBD1 (5 bases). Germline V gives CDR1 SGHRS, CDR2 YFSETQ. The CDR3 consists of 13 residues. V dropped 6 bases and J dropped 10 bases, with 19 bases sitting between them. The CDR3 spells CASTSGRGEAAFF. For the CDR3, the DNA is TGCGCCAGCACCTCGGGGCGGGGAGAGGCAGCTTTCTTT.

This clonotype was seen more than once but under ten times. CDR3: CASSLQTGPNEKLFF. In DNA form, the CDR3 reads TGTGCCAGCAGCCTACAGACAGGACCTAATGAAAAACTGTTTTTT. This chain joins TRBV7-2 and TRBJ1-4; D is perhaps TRBD1 (6 bases). Germline V lookup: CDR1 SGHTA, CDR2 FQGNSA. CDR3 length equals 15 residues. V lost 5 bases and J 3 bases, leaving 13 bases between the germline ends.

This clonotype was detected a few times. This chain links TRBV7-2 with TRBJ2-2; TRBD2 might be the D (6 bases). Trimming shortened V by 1 base and J by 4 bases, and 10 bases separated the two germline ends. This CDR3 contains 15 residues. CDR1 is SGHTA, CDR2 FQGNSA, per germline. The chain's CDR3 is CASSLVAGLTGELFF. DNA for the CDR3: TGTGCCAGCAGCTTAGTGGCGGGGCTCACCGGGGAGCTGTTTTTT. Complete variable domain (other parts from reference TRBV7-2 and TRBJ2-2): GAGVSQSPSNKVTEKGKDVELRCDPISGHTALYWYRQSLGQGLEFLIYFQGNSAPDKSGLPSDRFSAERTGGSVSTLTIQRTQQEDSAVYLCASSLVAGLTGELFFGEGSRLTVL.

The chain links TRBV2 to TRBJ2-6, with D tentatively TRBD1 (6 bases). The CDR3 is 17 residues long. The V end lost 6 bases, the J end lost 0 bases, and 15 bases lay between the germline ends. Germline V gives CDR1 SNHLY, CDR2 FYNNEI. CDR3 loop: CASRNRVVGSGANVLTF. The CDR3 DNA reads as TGTGCCAGCAGAAACAGGGTGGTCGGCTCTGGGGCCAACGTCCTGACTTTC.

This clonotype has more than one count but fewer than ten. CDR3 DNA: TGCAGTGCTAGTGAGGGGTCCGGGGAGCTGTTTTTT. It encodes CSASEGSGELFF. V is TRBV20-1 and J is TRBJ2-2; D tentatively reads TRBD1 or TRBD2 (5 bases each). V was shortened by 3 bases and J by 6 bases, with 8 bases between the two germline ends. Germline V gives CDR1 DFQATT, CDR2 SNEGSKA (reference sequence). The length of the CDR3 is 12 residues.

Only a few counts were recorded for this clonotype. V usage is TRBV19 and J usage is TRBJ2-1; tentative D call: TRBD1 (6 bases). CDR3 length: 15 residues. The V gene's germline CDR1 is LNHDA and CDR2 SQIVND (reference sequence). V was pared by 3 bases and J by 9 bases, with 18 bases between. The CDR3 spells CASSIRWVRGIEQFF. CDR3 coding DNA: TGTGCCAGTAGTATTCGATGGGTTAGGGGGATTGAGCAGTTCTTC.

This clonotype was detected ten times or more. The rearrangement joins TRBV6-5 to TRBJ2-1; D is unclear. The germline V gene encodes CDR1 MNHEY and CDR2 SVGAGI. Between the trimmed V and J ends, which lost 0 bases and 6 bases, there was a span of 6 bases. The CDR3 covers 13 residues. CDR3 DNA: TGTGCCAGCAGTTACTCGGTGGTCAATGAGCAGTTCTTC. Protein sequence: CASSYSVVNEQFF.